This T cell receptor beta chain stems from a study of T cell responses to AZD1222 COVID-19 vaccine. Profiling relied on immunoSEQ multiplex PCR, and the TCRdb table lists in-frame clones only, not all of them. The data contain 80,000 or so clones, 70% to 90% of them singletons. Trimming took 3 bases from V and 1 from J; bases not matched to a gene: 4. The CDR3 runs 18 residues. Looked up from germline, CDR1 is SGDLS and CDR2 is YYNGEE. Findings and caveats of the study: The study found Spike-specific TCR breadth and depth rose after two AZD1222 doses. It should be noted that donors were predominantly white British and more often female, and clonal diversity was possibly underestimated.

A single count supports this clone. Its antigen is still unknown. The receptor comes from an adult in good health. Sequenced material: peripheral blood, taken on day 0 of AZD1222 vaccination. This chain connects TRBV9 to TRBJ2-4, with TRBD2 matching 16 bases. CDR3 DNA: TGTGCCAGCAGCGAGGGACTAGCGGGAGGGAGGGCCAAAAACATTCAGTACTTC. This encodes CASSEGLAGGRAKNIQYF.